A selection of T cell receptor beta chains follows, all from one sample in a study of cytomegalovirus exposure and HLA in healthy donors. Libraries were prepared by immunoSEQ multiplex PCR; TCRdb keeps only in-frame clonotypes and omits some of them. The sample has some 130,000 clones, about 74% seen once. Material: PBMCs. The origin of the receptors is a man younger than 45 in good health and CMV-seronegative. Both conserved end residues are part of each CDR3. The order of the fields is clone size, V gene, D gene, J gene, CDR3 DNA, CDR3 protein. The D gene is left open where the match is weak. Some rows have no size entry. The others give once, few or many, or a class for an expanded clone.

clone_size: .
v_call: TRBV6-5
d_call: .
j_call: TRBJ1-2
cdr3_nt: TGTGCCAGCAGTTACTCGTTCAGGGCGCATGGCTACACCTTC
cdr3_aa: CASSYSFRAHGYTF

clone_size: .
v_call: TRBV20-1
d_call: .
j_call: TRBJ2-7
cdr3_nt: TGCAGTGCTAGAATTATTTACGAGCAGTACTTC
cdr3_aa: CSARIIYEQYF

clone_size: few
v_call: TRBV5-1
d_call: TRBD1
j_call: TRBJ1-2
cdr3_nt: TGCGCCAGCAGCGAAGGGACAGGAGTCGGTGGCTACACCTTC
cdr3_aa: CASSEGTGVGGYTF

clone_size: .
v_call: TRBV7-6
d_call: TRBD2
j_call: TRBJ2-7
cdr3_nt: TGTGCCAGCAGCTTACAGGGCGGGGGGGTGAGCGAGCAGTACTTC
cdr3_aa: CASSLQGGGVSEQYF

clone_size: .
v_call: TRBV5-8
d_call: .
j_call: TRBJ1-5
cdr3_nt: TGTGCCAGCAGCTTGGGTCTGCCCCAGCATTTT
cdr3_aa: CASSLGLPQHF

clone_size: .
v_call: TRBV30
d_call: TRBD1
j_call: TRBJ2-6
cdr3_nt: TGTGCCTGGTCCAGGGGGCTCGGGGCCAACGTCCTGACTTTC
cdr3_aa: CAWSRGLGANVLTF

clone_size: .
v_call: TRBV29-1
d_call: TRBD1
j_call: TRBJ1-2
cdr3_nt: TGCAGCGTATACAGGGGCGATGGCTACACCTTC
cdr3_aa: CSVYRGDGYTF

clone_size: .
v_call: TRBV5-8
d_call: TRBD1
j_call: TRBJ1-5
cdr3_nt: TGTGCCAGCAGCATAGGACAGGGGAGGAATCAGCCCCAGCATTTT
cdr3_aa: CASSIGQGRNQPQHF

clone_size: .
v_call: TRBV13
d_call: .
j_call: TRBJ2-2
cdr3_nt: TGTGCCAGCAGCCTCCTCGGGGCCGGGGAGCTGTTTTTT
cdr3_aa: CASSLLGAGELFF

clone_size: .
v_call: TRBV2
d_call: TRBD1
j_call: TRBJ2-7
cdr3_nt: TGTGCCAGCAGTCCTAGGACAGGGAGCTCCTACGAGCAGTACTTC
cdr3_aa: CASSPRTGSSYEQYF

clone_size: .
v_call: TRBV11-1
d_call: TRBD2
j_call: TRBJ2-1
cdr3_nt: TGTGCCAGCAGCTCTGAGGGGCCCACTAGCGGGAGCTACAATGAGCAGTTCTTC
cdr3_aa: CASSSEGPTSGSYNEQFF

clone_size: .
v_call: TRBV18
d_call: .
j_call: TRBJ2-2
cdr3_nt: TGTGCCAGCTCACCCCCCCACTTGAACACCGGGGAGCTGTTTTTT
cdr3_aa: CASSPPHLNTGELFF

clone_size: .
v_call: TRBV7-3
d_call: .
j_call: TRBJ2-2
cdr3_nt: TGTGCCAGCAGCTTGCTCGGGAACACCGGGGAGCTGTTTTTT
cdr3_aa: CASSLLGNTGELFF

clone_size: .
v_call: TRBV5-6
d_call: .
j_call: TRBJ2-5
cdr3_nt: TGTGCCAGCAGCTTGGCCGCGGGGACCATCTTGCCCCAGTACTTC
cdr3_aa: CASSLAAGTILPQYF

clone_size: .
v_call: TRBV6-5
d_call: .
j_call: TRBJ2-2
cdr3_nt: TGTGCCAGCAGCCCCGGGGGATGGGAGCTGTTTTTT
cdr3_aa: CASSPGGWELFF

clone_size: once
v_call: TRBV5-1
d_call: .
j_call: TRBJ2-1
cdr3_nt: TGCGCCAGCAGCTTGGACGGGAGTGTATACAATGAGCAGTTCTTC
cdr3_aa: CASSLDGSVYNEQFF

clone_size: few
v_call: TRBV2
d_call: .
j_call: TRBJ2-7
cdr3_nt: TGTGCCAGCAGTGAACTGGGACTCCCCTACGAGCAGTACTTC
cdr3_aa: CASSELGLPYEQYF

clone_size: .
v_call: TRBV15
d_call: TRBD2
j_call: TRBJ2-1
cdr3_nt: TGTGCCACCAGCAGAGATCCTGCTAGCGGACTCCATGAGCAGTTCTTC
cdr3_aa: CATSRDPASGLHEQFF

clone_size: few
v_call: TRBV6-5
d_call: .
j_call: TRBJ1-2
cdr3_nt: TGTGCCAGCAGCGCGTTGGGGGGATACTATGGCTACACCTTC
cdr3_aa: CASSALGGYYGYTF

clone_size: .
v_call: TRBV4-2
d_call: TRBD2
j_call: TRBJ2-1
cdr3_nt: TGTGCCAGCAGCCAGGCTCACCGGGACTACTCCTACAATGAGCAGTTCTTC
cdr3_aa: CASSQAHRDYSYNEQFF

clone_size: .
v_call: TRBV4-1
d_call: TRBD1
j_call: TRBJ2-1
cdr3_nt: TGCGCCAGCAGCCACCCCGTTCGGGACAGGGGTAATGAGCAGTTCTTC
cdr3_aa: CASSHPVRDRGNEQFF

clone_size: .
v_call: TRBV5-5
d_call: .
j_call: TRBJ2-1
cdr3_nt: TGTGCCAGCAGCTTGGACGGTAGCTCCTACAATGAGCAGTTCTTC
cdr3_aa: CASSLDGSSYNEQFF

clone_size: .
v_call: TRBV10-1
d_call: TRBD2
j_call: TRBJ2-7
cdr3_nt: TGCGCCAGCAGTGATTTACGGGAGGGGGAGCAGTACTTC
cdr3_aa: CASSDLREGEQYF

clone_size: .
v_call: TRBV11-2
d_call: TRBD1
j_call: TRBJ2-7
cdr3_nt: TGTGCCAGCAGCTACGGACAGGGATTCTACGAGCAGTACTTC
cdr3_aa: CASSYGQGFYEQYF

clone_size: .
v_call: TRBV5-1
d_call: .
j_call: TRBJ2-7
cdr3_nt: TGCGCCAGCAGCTTCGGGACAAAGACCTACGAGCAGTACTTC
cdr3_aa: CASSFGTKTYEQYF

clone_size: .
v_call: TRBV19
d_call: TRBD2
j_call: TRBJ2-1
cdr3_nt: TGTGCCAGTAGTCTAGCGGTGCTCTACAATGAGCAGTTCTTC
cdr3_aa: CASSLAVLYNEQFF

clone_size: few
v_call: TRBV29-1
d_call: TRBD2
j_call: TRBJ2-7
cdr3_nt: TGCAGCGTTGAGGATGCGGGAGGGTCCTACGAGCAGTACTTC
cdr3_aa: CSVEDAGGSYEQYF

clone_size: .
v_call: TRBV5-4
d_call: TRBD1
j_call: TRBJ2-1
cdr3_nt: TGTGCCAGCAGCGAAGGACAGGGAGTATCCTACAATGAGCAGTTCTTC
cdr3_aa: CASSEGQGVSYNEQFF

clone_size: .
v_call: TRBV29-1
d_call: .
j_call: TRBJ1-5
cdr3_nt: TGCAGCGTTGGGGAGAATAGCAATCAGCCCCAGCATTTT
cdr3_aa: CSVGENSNQPQHF

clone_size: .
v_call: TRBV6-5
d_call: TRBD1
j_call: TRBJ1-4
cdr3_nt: TGTGCCAGCAGTCGGACAGGTCCTAATGAAAAACTGTTTTTT
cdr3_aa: CASSRTGPNEKLFF

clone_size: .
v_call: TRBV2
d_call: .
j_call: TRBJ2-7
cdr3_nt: TGTGCCAGCAGTGAAACGGAGAACCTAGCCTACGAGCAGTACTTC
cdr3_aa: CASSETENLAYEQYF

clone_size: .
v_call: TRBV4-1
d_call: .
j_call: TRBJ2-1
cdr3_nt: TGCGCCAGCAGTCCCTCCAAAACCACAGGCAGCTCCTACAATGAGCAGTTCTTC
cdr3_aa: CASSPSKTTGSSYNEQFF

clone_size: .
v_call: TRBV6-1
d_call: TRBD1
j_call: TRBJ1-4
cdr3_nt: TGTGCCGTAGGACAGGGGTCCGGGGGTGTGGAAAAACTGTTTTTT
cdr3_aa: CAVGQGSGGVEKLFF

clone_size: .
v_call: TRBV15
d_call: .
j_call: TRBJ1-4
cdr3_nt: TGTGCCACCAGCAGAGATCAGTGGGCTGAAAAACTGTTTTTT
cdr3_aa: CATSRDQWAEKLFF

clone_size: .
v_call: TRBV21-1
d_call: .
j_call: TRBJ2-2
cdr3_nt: TGTGCCAGGGGTGGTGAGGGACAGTGCCCGGATCAGTCGAACACCGGGGAGCTGTTTTTT
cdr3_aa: CARGGEGQCPDQSNTGELFF

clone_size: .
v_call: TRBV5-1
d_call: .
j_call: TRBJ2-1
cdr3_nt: TGCGCCAGCAGCTTGGGCACTACTAGAAACAATGAGCAGTTCTTC
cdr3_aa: CASSLGTTRNNEQFF

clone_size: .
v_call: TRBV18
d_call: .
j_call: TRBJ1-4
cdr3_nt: TGTGCCAGCTCACCTTTGGAGGATGAAAAACTGTTTTTT
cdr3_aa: CASSPLEDEKLFF

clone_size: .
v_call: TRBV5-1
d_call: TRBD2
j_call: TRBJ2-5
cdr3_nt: TGCGCCAGCAGCCCGGGGACTACTGGGGAGACCCAGTACTTC
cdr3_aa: CASSPGTTGETQYF

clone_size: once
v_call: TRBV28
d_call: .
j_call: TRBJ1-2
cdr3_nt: TGTGCCAGCAGTTTACCAGGGGTGGGGTATGGCTACACCTTC
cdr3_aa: CASSLPGVGYGYTF

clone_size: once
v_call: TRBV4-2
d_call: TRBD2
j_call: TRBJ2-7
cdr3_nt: TGTGCCAGCAGCCAAGCGGGACTACCAAACTACGAGCAGTACTTC
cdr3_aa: CASSQAGLPNYEQYF

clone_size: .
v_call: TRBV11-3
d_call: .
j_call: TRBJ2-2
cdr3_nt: TGTGCCAGCAGCCCCGGGACTCCGAACACCGGGGAGCTGTTTTTT
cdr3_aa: CASSPGTPNTGELFF

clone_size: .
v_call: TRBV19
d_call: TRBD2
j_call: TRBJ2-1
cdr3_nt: TGTGCCAGTAGTTGGGTAGCGGGGGACAATGAGCAGTTCTTC
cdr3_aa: CASSWVAGDNEQFF

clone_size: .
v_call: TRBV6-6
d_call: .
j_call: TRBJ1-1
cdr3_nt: TGTGCCAGCACGTTGAACACTGAAGCTTTCTTT
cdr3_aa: CASTLNTEAFF

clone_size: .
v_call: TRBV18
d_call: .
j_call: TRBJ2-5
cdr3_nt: TGTGCCAGCTCACCGCCACAGGGACAACTAGAGACCCAGTACTTC
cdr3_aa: CASSPPQGQLETQYF

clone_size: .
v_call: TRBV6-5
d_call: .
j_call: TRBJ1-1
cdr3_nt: TGTGCCAGCTGGGTGATGGACAGGAACACTGAAGCTTTCTTT
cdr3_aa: CASWVMDRNTEAFF

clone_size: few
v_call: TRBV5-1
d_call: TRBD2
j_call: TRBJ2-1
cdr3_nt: TGCGCCAGCAGCTTGGGACTAGCGGGTATCAATGAGCAGTTCTTC
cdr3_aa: CASSLGLAGINEQFF

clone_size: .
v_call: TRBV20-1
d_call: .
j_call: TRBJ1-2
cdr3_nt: TGCAGTGCTGGGGGGGGCTATGGCTACACCTTC
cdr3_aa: CSAGGGYGYTF

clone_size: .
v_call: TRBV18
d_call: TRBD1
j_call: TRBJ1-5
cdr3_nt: TGTGCCAGCGCCCAGGGGGCGCGGGAATATCAGCCCCAGCATTTT
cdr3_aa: CASAQGAREYQPQHF

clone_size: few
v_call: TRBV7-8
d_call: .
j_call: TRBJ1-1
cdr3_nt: TGTGCCAGCAGCTTAGCGGGGACACAGTTCATTGAAGCTTTCTTT
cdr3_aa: CASSLAGTQFIEAFF

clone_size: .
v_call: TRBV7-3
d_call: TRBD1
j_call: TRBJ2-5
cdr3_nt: TGTGCCAGCAGCTTAAGGGCGACAGGGATGGGGGAGACCCAGTACTTC
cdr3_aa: CASSLRATGMGETQYF

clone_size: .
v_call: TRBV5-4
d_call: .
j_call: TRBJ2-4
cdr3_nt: TGTGCCAGCAGCTCAGCGAACATTCAGTACTTC
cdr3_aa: CASSSANIQYF

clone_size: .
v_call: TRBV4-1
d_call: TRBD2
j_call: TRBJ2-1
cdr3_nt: TGCGCCAGCAGCCAAGAGGAGCATGGACTAGCGGATAAGGCTGAGCAGTTCTTC
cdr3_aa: CASSQEEHGLADKAEQFF

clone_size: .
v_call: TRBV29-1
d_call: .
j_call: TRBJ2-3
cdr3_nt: TGCAGCGTTGAAGAGAACTCTAGCACAGATACGCAGTATTTT
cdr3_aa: CSVEENSSTDTQYF

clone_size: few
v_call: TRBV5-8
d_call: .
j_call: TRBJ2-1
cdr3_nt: TGTGCCAGCAGCTTGGATGGCCCTCGGGCGGGGAATGAGCAGTTCTTC
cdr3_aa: CASSLDGPRAGNEQFF

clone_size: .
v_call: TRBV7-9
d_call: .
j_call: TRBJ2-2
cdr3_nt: TGTGCCAGCAGCAACACGAACACCGGGGAGCTGTTTTTT
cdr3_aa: CASSNTNTGELFF

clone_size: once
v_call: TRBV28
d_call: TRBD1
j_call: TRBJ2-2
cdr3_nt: TGTGCCAGCGTGGGGCAGGGGGCGCCCACCGGGGAGCTGTTTTTT
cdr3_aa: CASVGQGAPTGELFF

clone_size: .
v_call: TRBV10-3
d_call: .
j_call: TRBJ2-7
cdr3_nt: TGTGCCATCAGTGAGTCTACTACTTCCTACGAGCAGTACTTC
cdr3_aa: CAISESTTSYEQYF

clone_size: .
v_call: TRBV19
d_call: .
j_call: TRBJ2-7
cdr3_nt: TGTGCCAGTACCTCTGGCGGGGCAGCCTACGAGCAGTACTTC
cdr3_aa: CASTSGGAAYEQYF

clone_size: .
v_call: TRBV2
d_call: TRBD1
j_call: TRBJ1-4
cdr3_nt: TGTGCCAGCACTTTTGGACAGGGGCGTAATGAAAAACTGTTTTTT
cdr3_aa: CASTFGQGRNEKLFF